This section outlines one T cell receptor (beta chain) sequence together with its context. Its cognate antigen is unknown. The record originates from a study of long-term antiretroviral therapy in people with HIV. Findings and limits, study-wide: Pre-ART expanded TRB clones stayed dominant throughout, though often decreasing after ART.

Investigators performed immunoSEQ version v3.0 at survey level. This table comes from immunoSEQ multiplex PCR, and its TCRdb copy is limited to in-frame clones, with some not included. The table shows about 20,000 clones, with around nine tenths occurring only once. CDR1 SQVTM and CDR2 ANQGSEA come from the germline V gene. V lost 1 base to trimming and J lost 8 bases, with 5 bases between them. The CDR3 loop spans 11 amino acids. The chain carries TRBV29-1 and TRBJ1-4; unclear D gene. This TCR was recovered from a woman in her 30s with HIV. This specimen consisted of unsorted PBMCs, obtained approximately 4.5 years before starting antiretroviral therapy. CDR3 DNA sequence: TGCAGCGTTGAAGGACGGGAAAAACTGTTTTTT. Translated, it gives CSVEGREKLFF.